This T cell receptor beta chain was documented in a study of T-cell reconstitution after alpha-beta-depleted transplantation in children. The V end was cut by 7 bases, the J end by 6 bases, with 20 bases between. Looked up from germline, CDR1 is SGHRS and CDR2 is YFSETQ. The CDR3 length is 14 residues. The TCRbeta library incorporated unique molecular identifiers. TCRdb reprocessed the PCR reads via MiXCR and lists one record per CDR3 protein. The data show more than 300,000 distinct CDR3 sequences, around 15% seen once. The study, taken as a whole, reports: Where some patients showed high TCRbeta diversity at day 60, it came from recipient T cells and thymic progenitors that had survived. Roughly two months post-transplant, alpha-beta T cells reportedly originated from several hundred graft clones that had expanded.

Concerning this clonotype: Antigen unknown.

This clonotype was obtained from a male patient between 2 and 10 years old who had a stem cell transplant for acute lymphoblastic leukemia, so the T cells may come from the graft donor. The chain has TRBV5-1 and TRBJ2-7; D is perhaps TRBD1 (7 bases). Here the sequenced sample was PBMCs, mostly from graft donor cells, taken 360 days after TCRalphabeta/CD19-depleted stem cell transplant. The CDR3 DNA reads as TGCGCCAGCGGCCGCGGGACAGAACTAAGCGAGCAGTACTTC. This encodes CASGRGTELSEQYF.